This T cell receptor (beta chain) was sequenced for a study of metastatic and nonmetastatic thyroid tumors. At the level of the study: A comparison of repertoires was made across blood and tumor or nodule tissue from malignant and benign thyroid patients. The study's findings and limits: When malignant thyroid tumors were compared with benign nodules, TCR beta diversity was reportedly significantly higher in the malignant tumors. This held in both blood and tumor samples.

Authors' processing steps: A classifier for distant metastasis in papillary thyroid cancer was constructed using CDR3 differences observed across clinicopathological groups. TCRdb re-called clones via MiXCR from the PCR reads. TCRdb's processing, not the authors' own work, is the source of the V and J calls. Of under 20,000 clones in the sample, 34% were seen once. This clone was counted a few times. The target antigen is unknown. The CDR3 sequence is 16 residues long. The V end lost 2 bases, the J end lost 0 bases, and 11 bases lay between the germline ends. CDR1 MDHEN and CDR2 SYDVKM come from the germline V gene. All patients reached thyroid surgery having received no treatment beforehand.

The sequence came from a female donor with papillary thyroid cancer or a benign thyroid nodule (not recorded which). Some clones in this sample may be carry-over from other donors' samples. J is TRBJ1-5 and V is TRBV28, with D unresolved. Sequences were obtained from tumor tissue. The CDR3 region has the DNA TGTGCCAGCAGTTTAGGCTCGTGGTATAGCAATCAGCCCCAGCATTTT. It specifies CASSLGSWYSNQPQHF.